A selection of T cell receptor beta chains follows, all from one sample in a study of CXCR3-negative and CXCR3-positive naive CD8 T cells. No DNA is given; TCRdb re-called the 5' RACE reads and lists each CDR3 protein once. The sample data list about 40,000 distinct CDR3 sequences. Sequenced material: memory CD8+ T cells from blood. These receptors originate from a human donor in good health. Some clones in this sample may be carry-over from other donors' samples. Each CDR3 is given with its conserved first and last residue. Fields, in order: J gene, clone size, V gene, CDR3 protein. Clone size is stated in some rows and not others, as once, few, many or a class when expanded.

>TRBJ2-7|.|TRBV5-1
CASSLAGTAGWEQYF
>TRBJ2-5|.|TRBV29-1
CSVYRENQETQYF
>TRBJ2-3|.|TRBV6-2/TRBV6-3
CASSYGIAESTDTQYF
>TRBJ2-5|.|TRBV29-1
CSVRLAGDQETQYF
>TRBJ1-4|.|TRBV15
CATRTSTNEKLFF
>TRBJ2-7|.|TRBV21-1
CASSKEMLGDYEYEQYF
>TRBJ2-1|.|TRBV29-1
CSVASGAPYNEQFF
>TRBJ2-1|.|TRBV7-2
CASSLVPSSYNEQFF
>TRBJ1-1|.|TRBV6-5
CASSYHPLGLLGSNTEAFF
>TRBJ2-2|.|TRBV28
CASSYRLAGDTGELFF
>TRBJ2-7|.|TRBV29-1
CSVEGELYEQYF
>TRBJ2-2|.|TRBV7-3
CASSSTKTSGVAANTGELFF
>TRBJ2-1|.|TRBV10-3
CAISDLAGHNEQFF
>TRBJ2-5|.|TRBV6-5
CASSSQGTDQETQYF
>TRBJ1-6|.|TRBV7-2
CASSPRDLDRGNHSPLHF
>TRBJ2-7|.|TRBV7-3
CASSLRIGGSPPYEQYF
>TRBJ2-5|medium-sized|TRBV3-1
CASSPWTGKETQYF
>TRBJ2-2|.|TRBV6-6
CASSYGGPNTGELFF
>TRBJ2-1|.|TRBV27
CASQLAGGFDEQFF
>TRBJ2-7|.|TRBV2
CASSDRGRVRSVEQYF
>TRBJ1-4|.|TRBV12-3/TRBV12-4
CASSTPGGEKLFF
>TRBJ2-2|.|TRBV4-2
CATSQGEETGELFF
>TRBJ1-1|.|TRBV4-3
CASSPSPGVGNTEAFF
>TRBJ2-3|.|TRBV7-9
CASRSRGGQDTQYF
>TRBJ1-5|.|TRBV19
CASSISGQGLYSNQPQHF
>TRBJ1-5|.|TRBV20-1
CSAPQGPHNQPQHF
>TRBJ2-7|.|TRBV6-2/TRBV6-3
CASTSGIDAYEQYF
>TRBJ2-7|.|TRBV7-3
CASSNGDEQYF
>TRBJ1-1|.|TRBV28
CASSVPGRLNTEAFF
>TRBJ1-4|.|TRBV7-2
CASSSINEKLFF
>TRBJ1-1|.|TRBV7-9
CASSFSRDLNTEAFF
>TRBJ2-1|.|TRBV10-1
CASGVAGDNEQFF
>TRBJ2-6|.|TRBV3-1
CASSFPGHGGANVLTF
>TRBJ2-1|.|TRBV6-4
CASSDGPGLAGGYNEQFF
>TRBJ2-5|.|TRBV20-1
CSARVLTGGETQYF
>TRBJ2-1|.|TRBV10-3
CAISGRGEQFF
>TRBJ2-1|medium-sized|TRBV6-4
CASSDSTGGYNEQFF
>TRBJ2-1|.|TRBV6-2/TRBV6-3
CASSYRGTEQFF
>TRBJ2-7|.|TRBV20-1
CSAERTSAYEQYF
>TRBJ2-7|.|TRBV12-3/TRBV12-4
CASSLEGEWWHEQYF
>TRBJ1-1|.|TRBV29-1
CSVKPGFEAFF
>TRBJ2-3|.|TRBV29-1
CSVDWGREADTQYF
>TRBJ2-2|.|TRBV3-1
CASSQVAGAWQGASPGELFF
>TRBJ2-5|.|TRBV7-6
CASSFRPAQETQYF
>TRBJ2-1|.|TRBV29-1
CSVEDRGGDEQFF
>TRBJ1-6|.|TRBV7-2
CASSLEEGYSPLHF
>TRBJ2-7|.|TRBV6-2/TRBV6-3
CASSSTLYEQYF
>TRBJ1-5|.|TRBV20-1
CSARVPDGQPQHF
>TRBJ2-3|.|TRBV2
CASSPSGEAGDPPDTQYF
>TRBJ2-7|.|TRBV2
CASAQGHEQYF
>TRBJ2-1|.|TRBV11-3
CASSPKVTPLYNEQFF
>TRBJ2-3|.|TRBV7-9
CASSFPRDISTDTQYF
>TRBJ2-5|.|TRBV29-1
CSVEESQGKGEVETQYF
>TRBJ1-1|.|TRBV19
CASQTGGNTEAFF
>TRBJ2-2|.|TRBV24-1
CATRGGGPNTGELFF
>TRBJ2-7|.|TRBV25-1
CASSEAYEQYF